This T cell receptor (beta chain) was documented in a study of T cell changes during pregnancy in multiple sclerosis (dated by TCRdb to about 2019). As for the study more broadly: In women with multiple sclerosis, the researchers looked at how the T cell repertoire shifted as pregnancy progressed.

Points on this clone: Its antigen target is currently unknown. Base-call qualities are not available, and no considerably larger clone is one nucleotide away.

Libraries were built with the immunoSEQ multiplex PCR assay. Sourced from immuneACCESS, this table was stored by TCRdb with only in-frame sequences that have V and J called. A share of the clones is absent; for the studies checked, an unresolved V gene accounts for under half, and the remainder has no known explanation. Here the sample has approximately 130,000 clones; roughly 96% occur a single time. In total, the top ten clones hold around 0.4% of the sample. The receptor was derived from a female donor with multiple sclerosis, enrolled in a pregnancy study. Source: peripheral blood, taken after pregnancy.

The nucleotide sequence reads as follows: TGTGCCAGTAGTATAGATGCGGCAGCGGAGACCCAGTACTTC. This sequence encodes CASSIDAAAETQYF. The chain joins TRBV19 to TRBJ2-5; the D gene identity is not certain. V loses 0 bases of germline sequence and J loses 5 bases, and the interval between the two ends is 10 bases. Taken from cysteine to phenylalanine, the CDR3 has 14 residues. CDR3 DNA is the only sequence kept; it has 42 bases, read in frame from the first base. CDR1 LNHDA and CDR2 SQIVND are derived from the germline V gene (reference sequence).